Following are 27 T cell receptor beta chains from one sample sequenced in a study of T-cell memory formation after mild COVID-19. MiXCR, run by TCRdb on the 5' RACE reads, gives a single entry per CDR3 protein. The repertoire holds around 200,000 distinct CDR3 sequences, with roughly a tenth as singletons. Sequences were obtained from PBMCs or a T cell subset sorted from them (not recorded which). These receptors were taken from a man between 18 and 29 years old who had mild COVID-19 (a few samples of this study predate the infection). Cell type and time point are not known.

The chain links TRBV7-2 to TRBJ1-5, with a weak D call TRBD1 (5 bases). The germline CDR1 and CDR2 sequences are SGHTA and FQGNSA. Trimming cost V 7 bases and J 5 bases, with 15 bases left between them. The CDR3 has 14 residues. In nucleotides, the CDR3 is TGTGCCAGCACCCTGGGGGGGGGGGATCAGCCCCAGCATTTT. Amino acid sequence: CASTLGGGDQPQHF.

V usage is TRBV9 and J usage is TRBJ1-2; unclear D gene. This CDR3 spans 13 amino acids. V was cut by 0 bases and J by 4 bases, with 7 bases left in between. Looked up from germline, CDR1 is SGDLS and CDR2 is YYNGEE. The CDR3 is CASSVGGTYGYTF. CDR3 coding DNA: TGTGCCAGCAGCGTAGGCGGTACCTATGGCTACACCTTC.

Many counts were recorded for this clonotype. The chain recombines TRBV20-1 with TRBJ2-3; possibly TRBD1 for D (6 bases). The CDR3 loop spans 15 amino acids. V gave up 6 bases and J gave up 0 bases, with 16 bases separating them. Germline V CDR1 and CDR2: DFQATT, SNEGSKA (reference sequence). The CDR3 DNA sequence: TGCAGTGCAAAAGGACAGCTAAGTAGCACAGATACGCAGTATTTT. This encodes CSAKGQLSSTDTQYF.

This clonotype was counted between two and nine times. The rearrangement links TRBV5-1 to TRBJ2-1; 8 nucleotides agree with TRBD2. Germline trimming cut 1 base from V and 4 bases from J; bases unmatched to any gene: 4. CDR3 length: 15 residues. Germline CDR1 is SGHRS and CDR2 is YFSETQ. The CDR3 coding sequence is TGCGCCAGCAGCTTGCGGGGGGGATGGTACAATGAGCAGTTCTTC. This translates into CASSLRGGWYNEQFF.

This clonotype was observed many times. The V call is TRBV6-2 or TRBV6-3, the J call TRBJ1-1; D unresolved. V dropped 0 bases and J dropped 11 bases, with 7 bases sitting between them. The CDR3 runs to 11 residues. Looked up from germline, CDR1 is MNHEY and CDR2 is SVGEGT. The CDR3 DNA is TGTGCCAGCAGTTACTCGAGAGCCGCTTTCTTT. It translates to CASSYSRAAFF.

V and J are TRBV12-3 or TRBV12-4 and TRBJ1-2; D call uncertain. V shed 0 bases and J shed 0 bases, with 5 bases lying between them. The length of the CDR3 is 14 residues. The DNA for the CDR3 is TGTGCCAGCAGTTTAGCGCGGGCTAACTATGGCTACACCTTC. This sequence encodes CASSLARANYGYTF.

Only a few counts were recorded for this clonotype. This chain connects TRBV5-6 to TRBJ1-5; D may be TRBD1 (6 bases). The length of the CDR3 is 16 residues. The V gene's germline CDR1 is SGHDT and CDR2 YYEEEE. The V gene lost 2 bases and the J gene lost 0 bases, with 12 bases spanning the gap. The CDR3 coding sequence is TGTGCCAGCAGCTTAGGACAGCCCTATAGCAATCAGCCCCAGCATTTT. Translating it yields CASSLGQPYSNQPQHF.

This clonotype has more than one count but fewer than ten. A read error may account for a junction end that differs from germline. This chain joins TRBV18 and TRBJ1-1; D ambiguous. This CDR3 has 14 residues. Germline V lookup: CDR1 KGHSH, CDR2 LQKENI. The CDR3 region is CASSPVEVNTEAFF. CDR3 nucleotides: TGTGCCAGCTCACCAGTTGAAGTGAATACTGAAGCTTTCTTT.

DNA for the CDR3: TGTGCCAGCAGCCCCGGCGGGTATGATACGCAGTATTTT. Residues: CASSPGGYDTQYF. The rearrangement links TRBV7-2 to TRBJ2-3; D perhaps matches TRBD2 (5 bases). The CDR3 is 13 residues long. The germline CDR1 and CDR2 sequences are SGHTA and FQGNSA. V lost 5 bases to trimming and J lost 6 bases, with 12 bases between them.

Turning to this clonotype: Sequence at one end of the junction differs from germline and may be a read error. The genes are TRBV15 and TRBJ2-5; D gene unclear. The CDR3 is made up of 12 amino acids. Germline V gene data show CDR1 as LNHNV and CDR2 as YYDKDF (reference sequence). CDR3 DNA: TGTGCCACCAGTAGAGGCCAAGAGACCCAGTACTTC. Amino acid sequence: CATSRGQETQYF.

This clonotype was seen a handful of times. The rearrangement links TRBV6-5 to TRBJ2-5, with 12 positions matching TRBD2. This CDR3 is 16 amino acids long. CDR1 MNHEY and CDR2 SVGAGI come from the germline V gene. The J segment lost 1 base and the V segment lost 6 bases, leaving 6 bases of the junction unmatched. The CDR3 sequence is CASRRTSGGIQETQYF. CDR3 sequence (DNA): TGTGCCAGCAGACGAACTAGCGGGGGGATCCAAGAGACCCAGTACTTC.

The gene calls are TRBV12-3 or TRBV12-4 and TRBJ1-1; no clear D gene. V was trimmed by 4 bases and J by 1 base, leaving 13 bases between them. CDR3 size: 15 residues. Here the CDR3 DNA reads TGTGCCAGCAGTTCTTGGACTTGGGGGAACACTGAAGCTTTCTTT. The encoded protein is CASSSWTWGNTEAFF.

This clonotype was counted only a few times. The chain links TRBV3-1 to TRBJ1-2, with D hard to call. V lost 4 bases and J 3 bases, leaving 12 bases between the germline ends. Germline assignment: CDR1 LGHDT and CDR2 YNNKEL (reference sequence). This CDR3 has 14 amino acids. CDR3 region: CASSLKGVDYGYTF. DNA for the CDR3: TGTGCCAGCAGCCTCAAAGGAGTGGACTATGGCTACACCTTC.

The chain joins TRBV4-1 to TRBJ2-1; D is possibly TRBD1 or TRBD2 (5 bases each). The length of the CDR3 is 15 residues. V was trimmed by 0 bases and J by 0 bases, leaving 6 bases between them. The germline CDR1 and CDR2 sequences are MGHRA and YSYEKL. As DNA, the CDR3 is TGCGCCAGCAGCCAAGAGGGGGTCTCCTACAATGAGCAGTTCTTC. As protein: CASSQEGVSYNEQFF.

This clonotype was picked up many times. The chain combines TRBV12-3 or TRBV12-4 with TRBJ2-3; 12 positions match TRBD2. The V and J ends lost 5 bases and 7 bases, in that order; junction bases with no gene match: 7. The CDR3 extends over 15 amino acids. The CDR3, as DNA: TGTGCCAGCAGTCATCTAGCGGGGGGGATATATACGCAGTATTTT. Its translation is CASSHLAGGIYTQYF.

In this sample, this clonotype turned up many times. Compared with germline, one end of the junction differs, possibly owing to a read error. The chain links TRBV3-1 to TRBJ2-1, with TRBD2 matching 7 bases. The length of the CDR3 is 14 residues. Germline V CDR1 and CDR2: LGHDT, YNNKEL (reference sequence). In DNA form, the CDR3 reads TGTGCCAGCAGCTTGACAGCTAGCGGTGATGAGAAGTTCTTC. Encoded protein: CASSLTASGDEKFF.

This clonotype was counted a few times. The chain combines TRBV7-9 with TRBJ1-2, with D possibly being TRBD1 (6 bases). The V end was cut by 2 bases, the J end by 8 bases, with 12 bases between. The CDR3 has 13 residues. Germline V gene lookup returns CDR1 SEHNR and CDR2 FQNEAQ (reference sequence). CDR3 residues: CASSLRGQGGYTF. Written as DNA, the CDR3 is TGTGCCAGCAGCTTACGGGGGCAGGGGGGCTACACCTTC.

This chain joins TRBV29-1 and TRBJ2-3; maybe TRBD2 (7 bases). V was clipped by 3 bases and J by 4 bases, with 14 bases between them. This CDR3 is 14 amino acids long. Germline CDR1 is SQVTM and CDR2 is ANQGSEA. The CDR3 DNA reads as TGCAGCGTTGACTGGGGGGGCGTGTCAGATACGCAGTATTTT. This translates into CSVDWGGVSDTQYF.

The chain combines TRBV29-1 with TRBJ1-1; TRBD1 might be the D (6 bases). The V gene lost 5 bases and the J gene lost 4 bases, with 14 bases spanning the gap. CDR1 and CDR2 (germline): SQVTM, ANQGSEA. The CDR3 is 13 amino acids. The CDR3 sequence is CSVSEGVGTEAFF. The CDR3 DNA follows: TGCAGCGTTTCTGAGGGGGTGGGCACTGAAGCTTTCTTT.

The rearrangement uses TRBV4-3 and TRBJ1-2; D may be TRBD1 (5 bases). Trimming took off 1 base at V and 6 bases at J, with 18 bases between the two ends. Germline V CDR1 and CDR2: LGHNA, YSLEER. CDR3 size: 16 residues. The CDR3 reads CASSQGVGGEADGYTF. The CDR3 DNA follows: TGCGCCAGCAGCCAAGGCGTCGGGGGGGAAGCGGATGGCTACACCTTC.

This clonotype was detected a few times. The V and J genes are TRBV7-9 and TRBJ1-1; TRBD1 is a possible D gene (5 bases). This CDR3 is built from 18 residues. V was pared by 1 base and J by 3 bases, with 21 bases between. CDR1 is SEHNR and CDR2 is FQNEAQ in the germline V gene (reference sequence). The CDR3 sequence is CASSLVGGRSGRHTEAFF. The DNA for the CDR3 is TGTGCCAGCAGCTTAGTTGGGGGACGGTCGGGCCGACACACTGAAGCTTTCTTT.

Only a few counts were recorded for this clonotype. The chain uses TRBV3-1 and TRBJ2-2; no definite D call. The CDR3 contains 14 residues. V was cut by 0 bases and J by 6 bases, with 8 bases left in between. The germline V gene encodes CDR1 LGHDT and CDR2 YNNKEL (reference sequence). The CDR3 region is CASSQDATAGELFF. The CDR3 coding sequence is TGTGCCAGCAGCCAAGATGCCACGGCCGGGGAGCTGTTTTTT.

The chain has TRBV19 and TRBJ1-5, with 8 positions matching TRBD1. The CDR3 extends over 14 amino acids. Germline V CDR1 and CDR2: LNHDA, SQIVND (reference sequence). V was pared by 4 bases and J by 7 bases, with 6 bases of the junction left unmatched. The CDR3, as DNA: TGTGCCAGTAGTACGCCCGACAGGGGACAGCCCCAGCATTTT. Protein product: CASSTPDRGQPQHF.

This clonotype was found a few times. This chain connects TRBV7-2 to TRBJ2-7; D is possibly TRBD1 (6 bases). This CDR3 comprises 14 residues. Germline V gene lookup returns CDR1 SGHTA and CDR2 FQGNSA. The V and J ends lost 6 bases and 6 bases respectively, with 18 bases between them. The CDR3 DNA reads as TGTGCCAGCAGGATCGACAGGCAGGACATCGAGCAGTACTTC. Translating it yields CASRIDRQDIEQYF.

The V gene is TRBV20-1, the J gene TRBJ2-3; 9 bases are a match to TRBD2. With V trimmed by 1 base and J by 4 bases, 12 bases remained unmatched. This CDR3 is built from 17 residues. Germline CDR1 is DFQATT and CDR2 is SNEGSKA (reference sequence). The CDR3 here is CSARVRGPSGVPDTQYF. In nucleotides, the CDR3 is TGCAGTGCTAGAGTCAGAGGTCCTAGCGGGGTTCCAGATACGCAGTATTTT.

The chain combines TRBV5-1 with TRBJ1-2; 7 positions agree with TRBD1. This CDR3 has 15 amino acids. V shed 0 bases, J shed 3 bases, and the junction held 5 bases outside the gene matches. The germline gives CDR1 SGHRS, CDR2 YFSETQ. CDR3 loop: CASSLEGRGDYGYTF. CDR3 DNA: TGCGCCAGCAGCTTGGAGGGCAGGGGGGACTATGGCTACACCTTC.

The rearrangement links TRBV9 to TRBJ2-3, with 8 bases matching TRBD2. The germline CDR1 and CDR2 sequences are SGDLS and YYNGEE. The CDR3 covers 14 residues. J gave up 5 bases and V 4 bases, and 6 bases lay outside the gene matches. DNA of the CDR3: TGTGCCAGCAGCAAAGAGGCGGGAGGAGATACGCAGTATTTT. It translates to CASSKEAGGDTQYF.